This TCR beta chain was sequenced for a study of identical twins. This clonotype was detected a few times. Its antigen is still unknown. A universal primer binding site was introduced by template switching. The final cDNA contained unique molecular identifiers. Using its own MiXCR run on the 5' RACE reads, TCRdb lists one record per CDR3 protein. Of approximately 260,000 distinct CDR3 sequences in the sample, 6.5% to 9.5% were seen once. General study points: Researchers caution that invariant MAIT and iNKT cells could partly confound zero-insertion analyses.

This sample was also put to use in a study of yellow fever vaccine responses in identical twins.

The TCR sequence derives from a woman aged 18-29 years in good health. Sequencing input: CD8+ T cells sorted from blood.

The CDR3 DNA reads TGTGCCAGCAACCCGGGAGGCCCTAGCACAGATACGCAGTATTTT. It encodes CASNPGGPSTDTQYF. The rearrangement joins TRBV9 to TRBJ2-3, with TRBD2 matching over 7 bases. There are 15 residues in the CDR3. The germline CDR1 and CDR2 sequences are SGDLS and YYNGEE. V dropped 6 bases and J dropped 0; count of bases not matched to a gene: 7.